Listed below are T cell receptor beta chains from one sample, sequenced in a study of CD8+ T cells in alopecia areata. TCRdb's table, derived via immunoSEQ multiplex PCR, lists solely in-frame clones and lacks some. In the table there are 200,000 or so clones, roughly 60% of which are singletons. The material was CD4+ T cells sorted from blood, obtained at week 24, from a patient treated with tofacitinib. Every receptor here comes from a human donor with alopecia areata. CDR3s include the opening cysteine and the closing phenylalanine or tryptophan. The D gene is left open where the match is weak. Expanded clones are given a class, and other clones once, few, many or no size at all.

J gene,D gene,V gene,clone size,CDR3 protein,CDR3 DNA
TRBJ2-3,NA,TRBV15,few,CATSRDPASTDTQYF,TGTGCCACCAGCAGAGATCCAGCTAGCACAGATACGCAGTATTTT
TRBJ1-1,NA,TRBV19,few,CASNGRDTNTEAFF,TGTGCCAGTAACGGCAGGGACACGAACACTGAAGCTTTCTTT
TRBJ2-7,TRBD2,TRBV7-9,NA,CASSLGSGGGYEQYF,TGTGCCAGCAGCTTAGGTAGCGGCGGGGGCTACGAGCAGTACTTC
TRBJ2-7,NA,TRBV30,NA,CAWSTRWSSDSYEQYF,TGTGCCTGGAGCACCCGGTGGTCTAGCGACTCCTACGAGCAGTACTTC
TRBJ2-1,TRBD2,TRBV29-1,few,CSVGGGLHEQFF,TGCAGCGTTGGGGGGGGATTGCATGAGCAGTTCTTC
TRBJ1-2,NA,TRBV4-2,few,CASSQASGDAGYTF,TGTGCCAGCAGCCAAGCATCGGGGGACGCTGGCTACACCTTC
TRBJ1-5,NA,TRBV27,NA,CASVTDGVGRSGNSNQPQHF,TGTGCCAGCGTGACGGACGGGGTCGGACGGAGCGGAAATAGCAATCAGCCCCAGCATTTT
TRBJ2-4,NA,TRBV5-1,NA,CASSPSHTLAKNIQYF,TGCGCCAGCAGCCCCAGTCATACGCTAGCCAAAAACATTCAGTACTTC
TRBJ1-1,TRBD1,TRBV5-5,few,CASSLTGGLRYTEAFF,TGTGCCAGCAGCCTGACAGGGGGCCTTAGGTACACTGAAGCTTTCTTT
TRBJ2-1,TRBD1,TRBV9,NA,CASRGDRGPEQFF,TGTGCCAGCAGGGGGGACAGGGGACCTGAGCAGTTCTTC
TRBJ2-1,NA,TRBV30,NA,CAWTLIGNEQFF,TGTGCCTGGACTCTAATCGGGAATGAGCAGTTCTTC
TRBJ2-7,TRBD2,TRBV25-1,once,CASSERGSSYEQYF,TGTGCCAGCAGTGAGCGGGGGAGCTCCTACGAGCAGTACTTC
TRBJ2-7,NA,TRBV7-2,NA,CASSFRLEPGLYDYEQYF,TGTGCCAGCAGCTTCAGACTTGAACCGGGACTGTACGACTACGAGCAGTACTTC
TRBJ2-5,NA,TRBV5-1,NA,CASSLYQGETQYF,TGCGCCAGCAGCTTGTATCAGGGAGAGACCCAGTACTTC
TRBJ2-2,TRBD2,TRBV29-1,NA,CSVEDPSYSGSFGPGELFF,TGCAGCGTTGAAGATCCATCGTATAGCGGGAGTTTTGGTCCCGGGGAGCTGTTTTTT
TRBJ2-1,NA,TRBV5-6,NA,CASTRAGSSYNEQFF,TGTGCCAGCACCCGGGCGGGATCAAGCTACAATGAGCAGTTCTTC